The 10 T cell receptor beta chains in this list originate from one sample, sequenced in a study of identical twins. MiXCR, applied by TCRdb to the 5' RACE reads, yields one record per CDR3 protein. The sample holds 1.5 million to 2 million distinct CDR3 sequences, 25% to 35% seen once. The sequenced sample was cord blood. The receptors originated from a newborn girl in good health.

V is TRBV14 and J is TRBJ1-2; D ambiguous. This CDR3 is 14 amino acids long. Trimming took 2 bases from V and 0 from J, leaving 7 bases between them. CDR1 is SGHDN, CDR2 FVKESK, per germline. The CDR3, as DNA: TGTGCCAGCAGCCAAATGGGGACTAACTATGGCTACACCTTC. Protein: CASSQMGTNYGYTF.

In this sample, this clonotype turned up many times. V gene TRBV12-3 or TRBV12-4 combines with J gene TRBJ1-4; 9 nucleotides agree with TRBD1. V lost 3 bases, J lost 5 bases, and 4 bases stayed unmatched. There are 15 residues in the CDR3. CDR3 coding DNA: TGTGCCAGCAGTTTCGGTGGACAGGGGAATGAAAAACTGTTTTTT. Amino acids: CASSFGGQGNEKLFF.

This clonotype was detected once. A read error is possible here, since a much larger clone lies one base away. The V gene is TRBV10-3, the J gene TRBJ2-1; D is unresolved. The germline CDR1 and CDR2 sequences are ENHRY and SYGVKD. This CDR3 comprises 16 residues. In nucleotides, the CDR3 is TGTGCCATCAGTGAGTCGAAAGCTAACTCCTACAATGAGCACTTCTTC. The encoded protein is CAISESKANSYNEHFF.

A note on this clonotype: A much larger clone differs from this one at a single base, so this may be a read error. The chain employs TRBV21-1 and TRBJ2-5; TRBD1, the table's D call, was not compared with the DNA. The assigned J gene may be wrong: the sequence end matches TRBJ2-7 better. TRBV21-1 is noted as a pseudogene. This CDR3 contains 14 residues. CDR3 loop: CASNERTQSYEQYF. DNA of the CDR3: TGTGCCAGCAACGAGCGCACCCAGTCCTACGAGCAGTACTTC.

J is TRBJ2-7 and V is TRBV6-5; perhaps D is TRBD1 or TRBD2 (7 bases each). Germline CDR1 MNHEY, CDR2 SVGAGI. The CDR3 spans 16 residues. Trimming shortened V by 0 bases and J by 2 bases, and 14 bases separated the two germline ends. The CDR3 loop reads CASSYSTGLAAYEQYF. CDR3 nucleotides: TGTGCCAGCAGTTACTCGACAGGGCTAGCGGCCTACGAGCAGTACTTC.

Points on this clonotype: One junction end disagrees with the germline gene, perhaps due to a read error. The chain is built from TRBV20-1 and TRBJ2-1; 9 bases match TRBD2. The CDR3 contains 13 residues. Germline V gene data show CDR1 as DFQATT and CDR2 as SNEGSKA (reference sequence). The DNA for the CDR3 is TGCAGTGCCAGAGCGGGAGGACGCAATGAGCAGTTCTTC. Its translation: CSARAGGRNEQFF.

The chain is built from TRBV20-1 and TRBJ1-6; D remains unclear. Trimming stripped 3 bases from V and 7 bases from J, with 10 bases between. The CDR3 is 13 residues long. Germline CDR1 DFQATT, CDR2 SNEGSKA (reference sequence). CDR3 coding DNA: TGCAGTGCTAGTCCACAGACGAATTCACCCCTCCACTTT. It is translated as CSASPQTNSPLHF.

This clonotype was seen a handful of times. The chain joins TRBV10-3 to TRBJ1-5; tentatively, D is TRBD1 (5 bases). V dropped 6 bases and J dropped 3 bases, with 15 bases sitting between them. Germline CDR1 and CDR2: ENHRY and SYGVKD. The CDR3 is made up of 15 amino acids. CDR3 residues: CAIRDGTAVNQPQHF. The CDR3 DNA reads TGTGCCATCAGGGACGGGACGGCAGTCAATCAGCCCCAGCATTTT.

Here the CDR3 reads CSARQGARGTEAFF. The CDR3 bases are TGCAGTGCTAGACAGGGGGCGCGAGGGACTGAAGCTTTCTTT. This chain links TRBV20-1 with TRBJ1-1; TRBD1 agrees at 8 bases. The ends lost 2 bases at V and 5 bases at J; junction bases unmatched: 7. Germline V lookup: CDR1 DFQATT, CDR2 SNEGSKA (reference sequence). The CDR3 is made up of 14 amino acids.

In the case of this clonotype: It may be a read error: a sequence one base away is much more abundant. V is TRBV6-2 or TRBV6-3 and J is TRBJ1-2; 11 nucleotides match TRBD1. This CDR3 comprises 14 residues. Germline V gene data show CDR1 as MNHEY and CDR2 as SVGEGT. The V and J ends lost 2 bases and 7 bases, in that order; junction bases with no gene match: 3. The CDR3 nucleotides read TGTGCCAGCAGTTACCGAGGACAGGGGGCTGGCTACACCTTC. Translating gives CASSYRGQGAGYTF.